The 28 T cell receptor beta chains listed next were all sequenced from one sample in a study of vaccination and CD4 T cells after COVID-19 (dated 2022 in TCRdb). Library method: PCR. For sequencing, an Illumina iSeq 100 was employed. DNA from cultured CD4+ T cells underwent TCR sequencing with the Oncomine TCR Beta short-read assay at the Johns Hopkins FTIC core. TCRdb's own reprocessing of the public reads used fastp at Q25 and MiXCR and kept productive beta chains. Each record represents a unique CDR3 protein, reported with the most common genes and DNA among its rows. The sample contains over 20,000 distinct CDR3 sequences, about three quarters of them found a single time. Roughly 7.8% of the sample lies in the top ten. Their antigens are not known. The label giving this sample's treatment or condition can be read as: approximately 11-day PBMC culture with coronavirus spike peptide pools or control peptides (ViraFEST assay).

Sequences were obtained from CD4+ T cells from blood, cultured in vitro. The receptor source for this set is a human donor who had recovered from COVID-19.

As to this clonotype: The junction departs from the called germline gene at one end, perhaps through a read error. J is TRBJ2-1 and V is TRBV6-2 or TRBV6-3; D might be TRBD1 (5 bases). Germline V gene lookup returns CDR1 MNHEY and CDR2 SVGEGT. CDR3 length: 14 amino acids. The CDR3 spells CASSDSVSHNEQFF. As DNA, the CDR3 is TGTGCCAGCAGCGACAGTGTCTCCCACAATGAGCAGTTCTTC.

This clonotype appeared a few times. V is TRBV20-1 and J is TRBJ1-6; tentatively, D is TRBD1 (5 bases). V was clipped by 4 bases and J by 8 bases, with 15 bases between them. Germline V gene lookup returns CDR1 DFQATT and CDR2 SNEGSKA (reference sequence). The CDR3 loop spans 14 amino acids. The CDR3 region is CSATLEGVDSPLHF. DNA of the CDR3: TGCAGTGCTACCTTGGAAGGGGTTGATTCACCCCTCCACTTT.

The chain combines TRBV6-5 with TRBJ1-2; 12 bases fit TRBD1. The CDR3 covers 18 residues. The ends lost 2 bases at V and 7 bases at J; junction bases unmatched: 14. Germline V lookup: CDR1 MNHEY, CDR2 SVGAGI. CDR3 sequence reads: CASSYRGTGGAVIFGYTF. For the CDR3, the DNA is TGTGCCAGCAGTTACCGCGGGACAGGGGGCGCAGTAATCTTTGGCTACACCTTC.

This clonotype was observed a few times. This chain joins TRBV15 and TRBJ1-5; 7 bases line up with TRBD1. CDR1 and CDR2 from the germline V gene are LNHNV and YYDKDF (reference sequence). This CDR3 has 17 residues. V lost 1 base and J lost 6; bases outside the gene matches: 12. The CDR3 region has the DNA TGTGCCACCAGCAGAGGGGTATTACAGGGGTTGGGTCAGCCCCAGCATTTT. This translates into CATSRGVLQGLGQPQHF. Variable domain in full (rest from reference TRBV15 and TRBJ1-5): DAMVIQNPRYQVTQFGKPVTLSCSQTLNHNVMYWYQQKSSQAPKLLFHYYDKDFNNEADTPDNFQSRRPNTSFCFLDIRSPGLGDTAMYLCATSRGVLQGLGQPQHFGDGTRLSIL.

The V and J genes are TRBV19 and TRBJ1-2; TRBD1 matches at 11 bases. Germline trimming cut 6 bases from V and 4 bases from J; bases unmatched to any gene: 7. CDR1 is LNHDA and CDR2 is SQIVND in the germline V gene (reference sequence). The CDR3 length is 15 residues. Written as DNA, the CDR3 is TGTGCCAGTAGCCCTCGGACAGGGGGCATCTATGGCTACACCTTC. Residues: CASSPRTGGIYGYTF.

By its share, this clonotype is medium-sized. The chain combines TRBV19 with TRBJ1-2, with 7 positions matching TRBD1. V was clipped by 1 base and J by 4 bases; unmatched bases: 6. Germline values: CDR1 LNHDA, CDR2 SQIVND (reference sequence). This CDR3 comprises 15 residues. The CDR3 DNA reads TGTGCCAGTAGTATAGGCTGGGACAGCATCTATGGCTACACCTTC. This codes for CASSIGWDSIYGYTF.

V gene TRBV20-1 combines with J gene TRBJ1-1, with a tentative D call TRBD1 (5 bases). The CDR3 contains 12 residues. Germline-derived CDR1 and CDR2 are DFQATT and SNEGSKA (reference sequence). V was shortened by 6 bases and J by 4 bases, with 12 bases between the two germline ends. This CDR3 is CSAWQGGTEAFF. Written as DNA, the CDR3 is TGCAGTGCCTGGCAGGGAGGCACTGAAGCTTTCTTT.

This chain connects TRBV15 to TRBJ1-4, with D hard to call. The V gene lost 1 base and the J gene lost 8 bases, with 8 bases spanning the gap. This CDR3 has 13 residues. Germline V gene data show CDR1 as LNHNV and CDR2 as YYDKDF (reference sequence). This CDR3 is CATSRAPGEKLFF. CDR3 in DNA: TGTGCCACCAGCAGAGCTCCCGGGGAAAAACTGTTTTTT.

The V and J genes are TRBV20-1 and TRBJ1-6; D gene uncertain. Germline V CDR1 and CDR2: DFQATT, SNEGSKA (reference sequence). CDR3 size: 13 residues. V dropped 5 bases and J dropped 2 bases, with 7 bases sitting between them. The CDR3 coding sequence is TGCAGTGCTCCGACCACCTATAATTCACCCCTCCACTTT. As protein: CSAPTTYNSPLHF.

This chain uses TRBV28 with TRBJ1-2, with 8 bases that match TRBD1. This CDR3 is built from 14 residues. The J segment lost 5 bases and the V segment lost 4 bases, leaving 6 bases of the junction unmatched. Germline V gene sequence: CDR1 MDHEN, CDR2 SYDVKM. CDR3 sequence (DNA): TGTGCCAGCAGTTCCACCACAGGGGGGTATGGCTACACCTTC. Translation: CASSSTTGGYGYTF.

The gene calls are TRBV6-1 and TRBJ2-2, with 8 bases lining up with TRBD2. CDR3 size: 16 residues. Germline assignment: CDR1 MNHNS and CDR2 SASEGT. The V and J ends lost 7 bases and 1 base, in that order; junction bases with no gene match: 8. The CDR3 DNA sequence: TGTGCCAGCAACCTCCGGGGGGGGCGGAACACCGGGGAGCTGTTTTTT. Protein product: CASNLRGGRNTGELFF.

The chain employs TRBV7-8 and TRBJ2-6; D is unresolved. Germline CDR1 reads SGHVS; CDR2 reads FQNEAQ. The CDR3 contains 16 residues. V gave up 0 bases and J gave up 0 bases, with 6 bases separating them. CDR3 sequence (DNA): TGTGCCAGCAGCTTAGCCCCCTACTCTGGGGCCAACGTCCTGACTTTC. Its protein product is CASSLAPYSGANVLTF.

The rearrangement joins TRBV12-3 or TRBV12-4 to TRBJ1-5; D gene uncertain. The length of the CDR3 is 15 residues. The germline V and J ends were trimmed by 2 bases and 2 bases, with 10 bases remaining between them. In DNA form, the CDR3 reads TGTGCCAGCAGTTTACGGGAGGGCCGCAATCAGCCCCAGCATTTT. It yields the protein CASSLREGRNQPQHF.

This sequence joins TRBV10-3 and TRBJ2-2; TRBD2 matches 12 bases. Per germline, CDR1 ENHRY and CDR2 SYGVKD. V lost 7 bases and J lost 5; bases outside the gene matches: 5. The CDR3 length is 15 residues. Here the CDR3 DNA reads TGTGCCATCAAGACTAGCGGGAGACGGACCGGGGAGCTGTTTTTT. This translates into CAIKTSGRRTGELFF.

The V call is TRBV20-1, the J call TRBJ2-3, with no clear D. The CDR3 runs 17 residues. Trimming shortened V by 6 bases and J by 0 bases, and 22 bases separated the two germline ends. Germline V CDR1 and CDR2: DFQATT, SNEGSKA (reference sequence). The CDR3 nucleotides read TGCAGTGCACGTGAGGTTGGGCCGGTCCTAAGCACAGATACGCAGTATTTT. As protein: CSAREVGPVLSTDTQYF.

This chain connects TRBV6-2 or TRBV6-3 to TRBJ2-7; 9 bases align to TRBD1. Germline V lookup: CDR1 MNHEY, CDR2 SVGEGT. V shed 6 bases and J 2 bases; nucleotides not matched to a gene: 11. This CDR3 region has 16 residues. CDR3 amino acids: CASRVRSWDRAYEQYF. The CDR3 bases are TGTGCCAGCAGGGTTCGTTCGTGGGACAGGGCCTACGAGCAGTACTTC.

The chain has TRBV6-2 or TRBV6-3 and TRBJ2-1; D is perhaps TRBD2 (5 bases). This CDR3 spans 15 amino acids. The germline gives CDR1 MNHEY, CDR2 SVGEGT. Trimming removed 3 bases from V and 7 bases from J, with 16 bases in between. The CDR3 loop is CASSYRVIGGNEQFF. DNA for the CDR3: TGTGCCAGCAGTTATCGTGTGATAGGAGGAAATGAGCAGTTCTTC.

V usage is TRBV6-1 and J usage is TRBJ2-2; TRBD2 might be the D (6 bases). The germline gives CDR1 MNHNS, CDR2 SASEGT. The CDR3 is 15 amino acids. The V and J ends lost 8 bases and 1 base respectively, with 14 bases between them. CDR3: CASVGGVLNTGELFF. CDR3 nucleotide sequence: TGTGCCAGCGTGGGGGGTGTCTTGAACACCGGGGAGCTGTTTTTT.

The rearrangement joins TRBV28 to TRBJ1-1, with a tentative D call TRBD1 (5 bases). From germline, CDR1 is MDHEN and CDR2 SYDVKM. The CDR3 loop spans 15 amino acids. Trimming removed 6 bases at V and 1 base at J, with 15 bases between. The CDR3: CASSEGRPGNTEAFF. The DNA for the CDR3 is TGTGCCAGCAGCGAGGGGCGGCCGGGGAACACTGAAGCTTTCTTT. The variable domain in full, with the rest retrieved from reference TRBV28 and TRBJ1-1, is DVKVTQSSRYLVKRTGEKVFLECVQDMDHENMFWYRQDPGLGLRLIYFSYDVKMKEKGDIPEGYSVSREKKERFSLILESASTNQTSMYLCASSEGRPGNTEAFFGQGTRLTVV.

V gene TRBV19 combines with J gene TRBJ1-3, with TRBD1 matching over 8 bases. Looked up from germline, CDR1 is LNHDA and CDR2 is SQIVND (reference sequence). CDR3 length: 15 residues. Germline trimming cut 9 bases from V and 4 bases from J; bases unmatched to any gene: 11. The CDR3 nucleotides read TGTGCCAGCGCCCACGGACAGGGCCCGGGAAACACCATATATTTT. Residues: CASAHGQGPGNTIYF. Full variable domain (rest looked up from reference TRBV19 and TRBJ1-3): DGGITQSPKYLFRKEGQNVTLSCEQNLNHDAMYWYRQDPGQGLRLIYYSQIVNDFQKGDIAEGYSVSREKKESFPLTVTSAQKNPTAFYLCASAHGQGPGNTIYFGEGSWLTVV.

The chain couples TRBV28 to TRBJ1-6; tentative D call: TRBD1 (5 bases). The V gene's germline CDR1 is MDHEN and CDR2 SYDVKM. CDR3 size: 13 residues. Between the trimmed V and J ends, which lost 5 bases and 14 bases, there was a span of 16 bases. The CDR3 nucleotides are TGTGCCAGCAGTCGGGGACGGCCGTCATCCCTCCACTTT. Protein sequence: CASSRGRPSSLHF.

This clonotype occurred a few times. This chain connects TRBV12-3 or TRBV12-4 to TRBJ1-6; D may be TRBD1 (5 bases). CDR3 length: 15 amino acids. The V gene lost 8 bases and the J gene lost 0 bases, with 11 bases spanning the gap. The CDR3 is CASGLGGSYNSPLHF. In nucleotides, the CDR3 is TGTGCCAGCGGTCTCGGGGGCTCCTATAATTCACCCCTCCACTTT.

The V and J genes are TRBV20-1 and TRBJ1-1; D gene ambiguous. The ends were cut back, 3 bases at V and 5 bases at J, with 19 bases in the middle. The CDR3 sequence is 15 residues long. In germline, CDR1 is DFQATT, CDR2 SNEGSKA (reference sequence). The CDR3 region is CSASRRTGPGTEAFF. The DNA for the CDR3 is TGCAGTGCTAGCCGCCGAACGGGCCCCGGGACTGAAGCTTTCTTT.

This rearrangement joins TRBV7-3 to TRBJ2-7; TRBD1 might be the D (6 bases). With 5 bases removed from V and 1 base from J, the gap between germline ends came to 9 bases. Germline V gene sequence: CDR1 SGHTA, CDR2 FQGTGA. The CDR3 covers 13 residues. In DNA, the CDR3 is TGTGCCAGCAGCCCGGGACATTCCTACGAGCAGTACTTC. This codes for CASSPGHSYEQYF.

This chain links TRBV12-3 or TRBV12-4 with TRBJ1-2; D gene unclear. The CDR3 has 18 residues. Trimming cost V 6 bases and J 4 bases, with 27 bases left between them. CDR3 region: CASSNQLSDFTPGYGYTF. CDR3 DNA sequence: TGTGCCAGCAGCAACCAACTATCAGACTTCACCCCGGGCTATGGCTACACCTTC.

The rearrangement links TRBV9 to TRBJ1-2; the D gene is possibly TRBD1 (6 bases). This CDR3 comprises 18 residues. Germline values: CDR1 SGDLS, CDR2 YYNGEE. Deletions cut 3 bases from V and 0 bases from J, with 21 bases between. The CDR3 sequence: CASSASRGRSYTNYGYTF. CDR3 nucleotide sequence: TGTGCCAGCAGCGCAAGCAGGGGCCGTTCTTACACTAACTATGGCTACACCTTC.

This clonotype was detected once. The chain carries TRBV21-1 and TRBJ2-1; the tabulated D call, TRBD2, remains unverified against the DNA. TRBV21-1 is classified as a pseudogene. The CDR3 runs to 17 residues. The CDR3 coding sequence is TGTGCCAGCAGCAAAGCCGGGTCCGGACTAGCATACAATGAGCAGTTCTTC. As protein: CASSKAGSGLAYNEQFF.

There are a few counts of this clonotype. The V and J genes are TRBV15 and TRBJ2-3; D is ambiguous. Germline-derived CDR1 and CDR2 are LNHNV and YYDKDF (reference sequence). The CDR3 is 15 residues long. V was pared by 0 bases and J by 6 bases, with 13 bases between. Written as DNA, the CDR3 is TGTGCCACCAGCAGAGATCACAACCCGGTGGATACGCAGTATTTT. It translates to CATSRDHNPVDTQYF.